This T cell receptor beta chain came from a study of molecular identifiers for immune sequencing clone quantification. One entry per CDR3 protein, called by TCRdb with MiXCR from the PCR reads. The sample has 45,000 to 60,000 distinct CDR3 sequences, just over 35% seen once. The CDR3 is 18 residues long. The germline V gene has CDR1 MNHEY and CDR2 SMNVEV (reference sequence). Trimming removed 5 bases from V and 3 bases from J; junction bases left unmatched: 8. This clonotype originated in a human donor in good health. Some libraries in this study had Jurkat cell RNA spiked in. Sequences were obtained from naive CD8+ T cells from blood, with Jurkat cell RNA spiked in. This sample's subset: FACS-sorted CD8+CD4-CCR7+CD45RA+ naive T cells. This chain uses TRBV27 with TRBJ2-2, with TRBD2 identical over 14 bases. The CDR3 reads CASSTTSGRVYYTGELFF. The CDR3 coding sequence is TGTGCCAGCAGTACGACTAGCGGGAGGGTCTATTACACCGGGGAGCTGTTTTTT.